There are a few counts of the clone carrying this TCR beta chain. Its antigen is not identified. The record originates from a study of CD8 T cells in ankylosing spondylitis. Findings and caveats of the study: The study looked at matched synovial fluid samples from ankylosing spondylitis patients. Disease-linked clones were reported to be significantly enriched there. In the blood and synovial fluid of reactive arthritis, some motif variants had been previously reported. Blood of patients with ankylosing spondylitis appeared to be characterized by a TCR beta motif of several highly homologous variants. The disease-linked clones had a CD8+ phenotype and low blood frequencies.

TCRdb processed the 5' RACE reads anew with MiXCR; each CDR3 protein has one entry. The profile covers roughly 280,000 distinct CDR3 sequences, with 15% to 20% appearing a single time and roughly 7.3% taken by the ten largest. The CDR3 is 13 residues long. The junction had 2 bases not matched to a gene; V was cut back by 4 bases and J by 2 bases. From germline, CDR1 is SGHKS and CDR2 YYEKEE (reference sequence). The V and J genes are TRBV5-5 and TRBJ2-5; 7 positions agree with TRBD1. Sequenced input: blood, either unsorted or a sorted T cell fraction (not recorded which). The TCR originated in a male donor with ankylosing spondylitis or in good health (not recorded which). CDR3 nucleotide sequence: TGTGCCAGCAGCCAACAGGGGCAAGAGACCCAGTACTTC. This gives the protein CASSQQGQETQYF.